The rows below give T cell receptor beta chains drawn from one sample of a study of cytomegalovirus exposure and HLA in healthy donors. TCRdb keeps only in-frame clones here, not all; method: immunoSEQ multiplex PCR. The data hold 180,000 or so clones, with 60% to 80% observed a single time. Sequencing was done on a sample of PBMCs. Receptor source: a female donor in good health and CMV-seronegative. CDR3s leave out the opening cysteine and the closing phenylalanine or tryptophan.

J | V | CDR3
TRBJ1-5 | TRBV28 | ASSLPPIGSNQPQH
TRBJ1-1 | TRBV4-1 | ASSLYGDGMNTEAF
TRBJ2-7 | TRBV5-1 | ASSLSSTSYEQY
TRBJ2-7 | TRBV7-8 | ASSAGQGFHEQY
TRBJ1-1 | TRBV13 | ASSLGAGNAF
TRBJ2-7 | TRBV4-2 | ASSQDLRGGSYEQY
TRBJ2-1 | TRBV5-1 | ASSPAETGKHEQF
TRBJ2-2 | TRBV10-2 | ATLDRAAGELF
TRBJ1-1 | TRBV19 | ASTPTGNTEAF
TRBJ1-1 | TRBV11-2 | ASSLDLGGGTEAF
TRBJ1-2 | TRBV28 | ASSWRDGFYGYT
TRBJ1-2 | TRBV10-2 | ASSRGLYYGYT
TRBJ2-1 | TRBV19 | ASSIAGSSNEQF
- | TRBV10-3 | AISEFNSGRSYEQY
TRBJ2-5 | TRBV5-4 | ASNQREGLGETQY
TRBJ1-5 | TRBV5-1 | ASSLISGGNQPQH
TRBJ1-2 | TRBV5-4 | ASIGEDYGYT